The 9 T cell receptor beta chains listed next were all sequenced from one sample in a study of T cells in Graves' hyperthyroidism and ophthalmopathy (dated by TCRdb to the late 2010s). To prepare the library, multiplex PCR was applied. The listed sequencing device is Illumina HiSeq 2000. The TCR beta CDR3 regions were amplified from RNA transcripts. A first-round RT-PCR of the TCR CDR3 used the HTBI primer set with the Qiagen OneStep RT-PCR kit. TCRdb redid the processing of the public reads, applying fastp at Q25 and MiXCR, and retained in-frame beta chains. Rows with a matching CDR3 protein are joined into one entry that keeps the most common DNA and genes. The table for this sample lists approximately 720,000 distinct CDR3 sequences; approximately 19% of them were counted only once. The ten largest account for roughly 17% of the sample. The sequencing input was blood. The receptors derive from a woman in her forties or fifties with Graves' hyperthyroidism that later progressed to Graves' ophthalmopathy.

This clonotype was seen a few times. The rearrangement uses TRBV7-2 and TRBJ2-1, with 12 bases identical to TRBD2. Germline loops: CDR1 SGHTA, CDR2 FQGNSA. Trimming cost V 5 bases and J 0 bases; bases outside gene matches: 17. This CDR3 has 21 residues. The CDR3 region has the DNA TGTGCCAGCAGCCGCCGACTAGCGGGGGAATCTCCATGGAGCTCCTACAATGAGCAGTTCTTC. Translation: CASSRRLAGESPWSSYNEQFF.

The V call is TRBV29-1, the J call TRBJ1-1, with a possible D match to TRBD1 (5 bases). The ends were cut back, 6 bases at V and 2 bases at J, with 10 bases in the middle. The CDR3 runs 12 residues. Germline lookup yields CDR1 SQVTM and CDR2 ANQGSEA. In DNA, the CDR3 is TGCAGCGTCAGGGATTCTAACACTGAAGCTTTCTTT. Translation: CSVRDSNTEAFF.

This clonotype showed up many times. The chain uses TRBV10-3 and TRBJ1-5, with TRBD1 matching over 7 bases. CDR1 ENHRY and CDR2 SYGVKD come from the germline V gene. After removal of 2 bases from V and 7 bases from J, the junction contained 5 bases not matched to a gene. The CDR3 runs to 14 residues. This CDR3 reads CAISETDRRQPQHF. CDR3 bases: TGTGCCATCAGTGAGACGGACAGGCGACAGCCCCAGCATTTT.

This clonotype has only a few counts. The chain employs TRBV27 and TRBJ2-1; 11 positions match TRBD1. The CDR3 is 14 residues long. Germline V gene lookup returns CDR1 MNHEY and CDR2 SMNVEV (reference sequence). After removal of 6 bases from V and 9 bases from J, the junction contained 7 bases not matched to a gene. CDR3 sequence (DNA): TGTGCCAGCAGACGGGACAGGGGGGTTGGTGAGCAGTTCTTC. Its protein is CASRRDRGVGEQFF.

Comment on this clonotype: A read error may explain this, as a much larger clone is one base away. Here the CDR3 omits its conserved ending phenylalanine or tryptophan, so a read error is the likely source. The V gene is TRBV11-2, the J gene TRBJ1-1, with D hard to call. The V end was cut by 6 bases, the J end by 0 bases, with 8 bases between. The germline CDR1 and CDR2 sequences are SGHAT and FQNNGV. The CDR3 runs to 13 residues. The CDR3, as DNA: TGTGCCAGCAGACCGATGATGAACACTGAAGCTTTCTAT. It yields the protein CASRPMMNTEAFY.

The chain couples TRBV5-1 to TRBJ2-4; 9 positions agree with TRBD2. CDR3 length equals 17 residues. Germline V gives CDR1 SGHRS, CDR2 YFSETQ. The V gene end was trimmed by 6 bases and the J gene end by 1 base; junction bases not matched to a gene: 11. The CDR3 region is CASTPGGGAAAKNIQYF. The CDR3 DNA sequence: TGCGCCAGCACGCCTGGCGGGGGGGCCGCGGCCAAAAACATTCAGTACTTC.

This clonotype was picked up many times. V and J are TRBV3-1 and TRBJ1-1; D is unresolved. The ends were cut back, 0 bases at V and 4 bases at J, with 9 bases in the middle. Germline assignment: CDR1 LGHDT and CDR2 YNNKEL (reference sequence). CDR3 length equals 14 residues. CDR3 bases: TGTGCCAGCAGCCAAGAAAATATGGGCACTGAAGCTTTCTTT. It yields the protein CASSQENMGTEAFF.

This clonotype has a count of ten or more. The chain links TRBV7-2 to TRBJ2-3, with D tentatively TRBD1 or TRBD2 (6 bases each). Germline V gene sequence: CDR1 SGHTA, CDR2 FQGNSA. Between the trimmed V and J ends, which lost 3 bases and 1 base, there was a span of 11 bases. The CDR3 has 15 amino acids. CDR3 loop: CASSLGGPRTDTQYF. CDR3 DNA: TGTGCCAGCAGCTTGGGGGGCCCCCGCACAGATACGCAGTATTTT.

This clonotype occurred many times. The gene calls are TRBV3-1 and TRBJ1-3; no clear D. The CDR3 contains 15 residues. Trimming stripped 2 bases from V and 4 bases from J, with 12 bases between. Germline CDR1 LGHDT, CDR2 YNNKEL (reference sequence). CDR3 loop: CASSQSRGLGNTIYF. In DNA form, the CDR3 reads TGTGCCAGCAGCCAATCCCGGGGTCTCGGAAACACCATATATTTT.